Listed below are T cell receptor beta chains from one sample, sequenced in a study of blood T cells in healthy people across ages. One entry per CDR3 protein, called by TCRdb with MiXCR from the 5' RACE reads. The sample lists almost 1 million distinct CDR3 sequences; roughly half were seen once. The sequenced material came from blood. The receptor source for this set is a woman aged 55-70 years in good health. Each CDR3 is given with its conserved first and last residue. D genes are given only for firm matches. Clone size is given for some rows only: seen once, a few or many times, or a class if the clone is expanded.

CDR3 DNA: TGTGCCAGCTCACCACTGGGGGCCAAAAACATTCAGTACTTC
CDR3 protein: CASSPLGAKNIQYF
J gene: TRBJ2-4
D gene: -
clone size: -
V gene: TRBV18

CDR3 DNA: TGTGCCACCCTATTTGGCTCCTACAATGAGCAGTTCTTC
CDR3 protein: CATLFGSYNEQFF
J gene: TRBJ2-1
D gene: -
clone size: -
V gene: TRBV21-1

CDR3 DNA: TGTGCCAGCAGCTTGTTGGGGGAGACCCAGTACTTC
CDR3 protein: CASSLLGETQYF
J gene: TRBJ2-5
D gene: -
clone size: many
V gene: TRBV7-9

CDR3 DNA: TGTGCCAGCAGTTACTCAATCTTCCCGGGGGGCCTCTTCCAGTACTTC
CDR3 protein: CASSYSIFPGGLFQYF
J gene: TRBJ2-4
D gene: -
clone size: few
V gene: TRBV6-5

CDR3 DNA: TGTGCCAGCAGCGTCCAGGGCTCTGGGGCCAACGCCCTGACTTTC
CDR3 protein: CASSVQGSGANALTF
J gene: TRBJ2-6
D gene: -
clone size: -
V gene: TRBV7-2

CDR3 DNA: TGTGCCAGCAGAGGGGCCCCCGGGACAAAGATCGGCTACACCTTC
CDR3 protein: CASRGAPGTKIGYTF
J gene: TRBJ1-2
D gene: -
clone size: few
V gene: TRBV6-5

CDR3 DNA: TGTGCCAGCAGCCAGGTACTAGCGGGAGTTGGAGAGCAGTACTTC
CDR3 protein: CASSQVLAGVGEQYF
J gene: TRBJ2-5
D gene: TRBD2
clone size: many
V gene: TRBV3-1

CDR3 DNA: TGCAGCGTTGTGGTGGGTGACACCGGGGAGCTGTTTTTT
CDR3 protein: CSVVVGDTGELFF
J gene: TRBJ2-2
D gene: -
clone size: -
V gene: TRBV29-1

CDR3 DNA: TGTGCCAGTAGTTCCTTCCAAGAGACCCAGTACTTC
CDR3 protein: CASSSFQETQYF
J gene: TRBJ2-5
D gene: -
clone size: few
V gene: TRBV19

CDR3 DNA: TGTGCCAGCAGCTTAGCCCCCAGCACCTCTGTGAACAATGAGCAGTTCTTC
CDR3 protein: CASSLAPSTSVNNEQFF
J gene: TRBJ2-1
D gene: -
clone size: once
V gene: TRBV7-6

CDR3 DNA: TGTGCCAGTTCTAACCCCGGAGGTGGCTACACCTTC
CDR3 protein: CASSNPGGGYTF
J gene: TRBJ1-2
D gene: -
clone size: few
V gene: TRBV6-1

CDR3 DNA: TGCAGTGCTAGAGAAGCAGGGCTGGGCTCTGGGGCCAACGTCCTGACTTTC
CDR3 protein: CSAREAGLGSGANVLTF
J gene: TRBJ2-6
D gene: -
clone size: -
V gene: TRBV20-1

CDR3 DNA: TGTGCCACCAGCAACGGAGGGGTCGCCAAAGACATTCAGTACTTC
CDR3 protein: CATSNGGVAKDIQYF
J gene: TRBJ2-4
D gene: -
clone size: -
V gene: TRBV15

CDR3 DNA: TGCGCCAGCAGCTTGACGGGACAATCGAACACTGAAGCTTTCTTT
CDR3 protein: CASSLTGQSNTEAFF
J gene: TRBJ1-1
D gene: -
clone size: -
V gene: TRBV5-1

CDR3 DNA: TGCGCCAGCAGCCAAGGAGGGGCTAGCGGTCACAATGAGCAGTTCTTC
CDR3 protein: CASSQGGASGHNEQFF
J gene: TRBJ2-1
D gene: TRBD2
clone size: -
V gene: TRBV4-1

CDR3 DNA: TGCGCCAGCAGCCAAGATGTGGGAAGTATTAACTCCTACAATGAGCAGTTCTTC
CDR3 protein: CASSQDVGSINSYNEQFF
J gene: TRBJ2-1
D gene: -
clone size: -
V gene: TRBV4-1

CDR3 DNA: TGTGCCAGCAGCTTCGCCGGGACAGGGGGCCCCGATGAGCAGTTCTTC
CDR3 protein: CASSFAGTGGPDEQFF
J gene: TRBJ2-1
D gene: TRBD1
clone size: few
V gene: TRBV7-2

CDR3 DNA: TGTGCCAGCAGCGTCGGGACTAGCGGGAATGATGAGCAGTTCTTC
CDR3 protein: CASSVGTSGNDEQFF
J gene: TRBJ2-1
D gene: TRBD2
clone size: few
V gene: TRBV9

CDR3 DNA: TGTGCCAGCAGCTCATGGGTCCATGGGGGGGAAGCTGGAAACACCATATATTTT
CDR3 protein: CASSSWVHGGEAGNTIYF
J gene: TRBJ1-3
D gene: -
clone size: few
V gene: TRBV7-2

CDR3 DNA: TGCAGCGTTGAGTCTACAGGGAAAGAGACCCAGTACTTC
CDR3 protein: CSVESTGKETQYF
J gene: TRBJ2-5
D gene: -
clone size: few
V gene: TRBV29-1

CDR3 DNA: TGTGCCAGCAGCCTTTGGACGGGAGATACGCAGTATTTT
CDR3 protein: CASSLWTGDTQYF
J gene: TRBJ2-3
D gene: -
clone size: few
V gene: TRBV11-2

CDR3 DNA: TGTGCCAGCAGTTTAGGAATGAGGGCAGGGGCAAGCACAGATACGCAGTATTTT
CDR3 protein: CASSLGMRAGASTDTQYF
J gene: TRBJ2-3
D gene: -
clone size: -
V gene: TRBV28

CDR3 DNA: TGCGCCAGCAGCTTAACAGGGGGGGGGCAAGAACGCGAGCAGTTCTTC
CDR3 protein: CASSLTGGGQEREQFF
J gene: TRBJ2-1
D gene: -
clone size: -
V gene: TRBV5-1

CDR3 DNA: TGCAGTGCTCTCAGGGACATTCCTTCCGGGACTAGCGACGAGCAGTACTTC
CDR3 protein: CSALRDIPSGTSDEQYF
J gene: TRBJ2-7
D gene: TRBD2
clone size: -
V gene: TRBV20-1

CDR3 DNA: TGCGCCAGCAGCCAACGAAAGGGGGGCTATGGCTACACCTTC
CDR3 protein: CASSQRKGGYGYTF
J gene: TRBJ1-2
D gene: -
clone size: few
V gene: TRBV4-1

CDR3 DNA: TGTGCCAGTAGTATGGGGGAAACTCACGACGAGCAGTACTTC
CDR3 protein: CASSMGETHDEQYF
J gene: TRBJ2-7
D gene: -
clone size: once
V gene: TRBV19

CDR3 DNA: TGTGCCAGCAGCGGGGACTGGGTCTACGAGCAGTACTTC
CDR3 protein: CASSGDWVYEQYF
J gene: TRBJ2-7
D gene: -
clone size: few
V gene: TRBV6-1

CDR3 DNA: TGTGCCAGCAGCTTGCGTTCCATTGGCGACAGCTCCTACGAGCAGTACTTC
CDR3 protein: CASSLRSIGDSSYEQYF
J gene: TRBJ2-7
D gene: -
clone size: many
V gene: TRBV5-6

CDR3 DNA: TGTGCCAGCAGCTTAGAGAGCGGGCGGACCTACGAGCAGTACTTC
CDR3 protein: CASSLESGRTYEQYF
J gene: TRBJ2-7
D gene: -
clone size: -
V gene: TRBV11-2

CDR3 DNA: TGTGCCAGCAGCTACACAGGTTATTTTGGTCAGCCCCAGCATTTT
CDR3 protein: CASSYTGYFGQPQHF
J gene: TRBJ1-5
D gene: -
clone size: -
V gene: TRBV12-3/TRBV12-4

CDR3 DNA: TGTGCCAGCAGTGTAGGGGCTATAAGGACTGAAGCTTTCTTT
CDR3 protein: CASSVGAIRTEAFF
J gene: TRBJ1-1
D gene: -
clone size: few
V gene: TRBV6-2/TRBV6-3

CDR3 DNA: TGTGCCAGCTCACGGGGACCCCTCTACGAGCAGTACTTC
CDR3 protein: CASSRGPLYEQYF
J gene: TRBJ2-7
D gene: -
clone size: -
V gene: TRBV18

CDR3 DNA: TGTGCCAGCAGTTTAGCGACTATAAAACGCACAGATACGCAGTATTTT
CDR3 protein: CASSLATIKRTDTQYF
J gene: TRBJ2-3
D gene: -
clone size: -
V gene: TRBV28

CDR3 DNA: TGTGCCACCAGCAGAGCTAGGGCAGCTCAAGCCCAAGAGACCCAGTACTTC
CDR3 protein: CATSRARAAQAQETQYF
J gene: TRBJ2-5
D gene: -
clone size: few
V gene: TRBV15

CDR3 DNA: TGTGCCAGCAGCCAAGGGGTACAGCGGACCCAAGAGACCCAGTACTTC
CDR3 protein: CASSQGVQRTQETQYF
J gene: TRBJ2-5
D gene: -
clone size: few
V gene: TRBV4-2

CDR3 DNA: TGTGCCAGCAGCTCATGGACCCCACGGGGTGGCTACACCTTC
CDR3 protein: CASSSWTPRGGYTF
J gene: TRBJ1-2
D gene: -
clone size: few
V gene: TRBV3-1

CDR3 DNA: TGTGCCTGGAAAAATCGGGGGTACGAGCAGTTCTTC
CDR3 protein: CAWKNRGYEQFF
J gene: TRBJ2-1
D gene: -
clone size: once
V gene: TRBV30

CDR3 DNA: TGCAGTGCAACCGGGACAGGGGCTAAAGAGACCCAGTACTTC
CDR3 protein: CSATGTGAKETQYF
J gene: TRBJ2-5
D gene: TRBD1
clone size: -
V gene: TRBV20-1